These 2 T cell receptor beta chains originate from one sample sequenced in a study of CD8+CD57+ T cells in acquired aplastic anemia. Selection for sequencing was limited to patients who had shown CD8+CD57+ cell expansion by flow cytometry. Using genomic DNA as the template, TCR beta VDJ and CDR3 profiling was carried out. One entry per CDR3 protein, called by TCRdb with MiXCR from the reads. In the table there are around 120,000 distinct CDR3 sequences, approximately 36% of which are singletons. The sample consisted of sorted CD4+, CD8+, or CD8+CD57+ T cells (not recorded which) from PBMCs. These receptors originate from a human donor with aplastic anemia.

About this clonotype itself: In this CDR3 the conserved last residue, phenylalanine or tryptophan, is missing, so a read error is likely. Because the CDR3's place on the DNA is in doubt, the DNA is left out and the CDR3 is given as listed by TCRdb. The CDR3 sequence: CASSLGGAV. The chain links TRBV2 to TRBJ2-5; TRBD1, the table's D call, was not compared with the DNA. The CDR3 numbers 9 amino acids, ends counted. Germline values: CDR1 SNHLY, CDR2 FYNNEI.

This clonotype was observed a few times. The chain is built from TRBV5-1 and TRBJ1-1; the D gene is possibly TRBD1 (5 bases). Trimming cost V 1 base and J 4 bases, with 8 bases left between them. Germline-derived CDR1 and CDR2 are SGHRS and YFSETQ. The CDR3 extends over 13 amino acids. The CDR3 region is CASSLWGVTEAFF. CDR3 nucleotide sequence: TGCGCCAGCAGCTTGTGGGGGGTCACTGAAGCTTTCTTT.